This T cell receptor beta chain was identified in a study of radiotherapy plus CTLA-4 blockade in lung cancer. At the level of the study: Objective responses were seen in around 19% of patients, disease control in 31%. Findings and limits, study-wide: Early clone dynamics of blood T cells, plus interferon-beta, reportedly predicted response best. After treatment with radiotherapy plus ipilimumab, TCR clones that came from the tumor expanded in blood.

Focal radiation was given together with CTLA-4 blockade (ipilimumab) to patients with chemo-refractory metastatic non-small-cell lung cancer. A remark on this clone: Its antigen is not known.

Germline CDR1 and CDR2: KGHSH and LQKENI. Trimming left V 4 bases short and J 0 bases short, with 4 bases between. The CDR3 sequence is 13 residues long. Sequenced by immunoSEQ multiplex PCR; TCRdb stores in-frame clones only, minus some. This sample has tens of thousands of clones, with 84% found just once. This clonotype was obtained from a human donor with non-small cell lung cancer who had stable disease on radiotherapy plus ipilimumab. The chain uses TRBV18 and TRBJ2-1; no firm D call. This specimen was peripheral blood, taken from a patient treated with radiotherapy plus ipilimumab. CDR3 sequence reads: CASSRLSYNEQFF. The CDR3 DNA reads as TGTGCCAGCTCACGACTCTCCTACAATGAGCAGTTCTTC. Together with reference TRBV18 and TRBJ2-1, the CDR3 gives the full variable domain: NAGVMQNPRHLVRRRGQEARLRCSPMKGHSHVYWYRQLPEEGLKFMVYLQKENIIDESGMPKERFSAEFPKEGPSILRIQQVVRGDSAAYFCASSRLSYNEQFFGPGTRLTVL.